This T cell receptor beta chain was documented in a study of T cell repertoires in cytomegalovirus infection. Study at large: Carrying CMV and the relevant HLA type showed in public TCR beta signatures. Whole-study results and caveats: Public TCR beta family frequency separated CMV-and-HLA carriers, including in an independent cohort. CMV-specific HLA-C-restricted TCR beta clonotypes dominated the ex vivo response.

One entry per CDR3 protein, called by TCRdb with MiXCR from the reads. The sample contains about 230,000 distinct CDR3 sequences, about 5.9% of which appear only once. This clonotype has at least ten counts. Its antigen is not identified. This CDR3 has 14 residues. V lost 10 bases and J lost 8; bases outside the gene matches: 7. V and J are TRBV12-3 or TRBV12-4 and TRBJ2-1, with 14 bases identical to TRBD2. The material sequenced was PBMCs. The origin of this receptor is a human donor in good health (CMV status not recorded). Some clones in this sample may be carry-over from other donors' samples. The CDR3 DNA reads as TGTGCCACCACGACTAGCGGGGGGGTACATGAGCAGTTCTTC. It is translated as CATTTSGGVHEQFF.